What follows is one TCR beta chain and its context. In the original processing: Amplification from reference gene primers served as the basis for estimated nucleated cell counts. Clones were read by immunoSEQ multiplex PCR, and TCRdb kept only the in-frame ones, dropping some. V and J calls and clone size are as listed in that table; D and trimming were resolved from the DNA. The sample consists of fewer than 200,000 clones, approximately 85% of them appearing once. This sample stems from a study of blood T cell repertoires in COVID-19. Study in general: PBMCs, B-cell-depleted T cells, or T cells provided the cDNA or gDNA that made up the material.

The CDR3 is 16 residues long. Trimming cost V 5 bases and J 3 bases; bases outside gene matches: 7. Germline lookup yields CDR1 PRHDT and CDR2 FYEKMQ (reference sequence). This receptor was identified in a man aged 55-75 years who had recovered from COVID-19. The chain couples TRBV13 to TRBJ2-5, with 12 bases matching TRBD2. The source material was peripheral blood. The CDR3 DNA sequence: TGTGCCAGCAGCAAAGGACTAGCGGGGTTCGAAGAGACCCAGTACTTC. Its translation is CASSKGLAGFEETQYF.